The clone carrying this T cell receptor (beta chain) was detected a few times. The antigen is undetermined. To make TCR beta libraries, researchers used iRepertoire HTBI primers and Arm-PCR of CDR3 regions. Using its own MiXCR run on the multiplex PCR reads, TCRdb lists one record per CDR3 protein. The sample shows fewer than 400,000 distinct CDR3 sequences, roughly 20% of them seen only once. These data originate in a study of regulatory T cells in long-lasting Graves disease. The study's findings and limits: Analyses excluded thyroid tissue, covering peripheral blood alone.

As to time point: persistent/refractory GD, antithyroid drugs over 5 years with positive TRAb. PBMC RNA was the source of the TCR library. This CDR3 has 12 amino acids. CDR1 SGHTA and CDR2 FQGNSA come from the germline V gene. The V end was cut by 4 bases, the J end by 4 bases, with 7 bases between. The receptor was isolated from a female donor with Graves disease. J is TRBJ1-2 and V is TRBV7-2; D is unresolved. Sample: peripheral blood mononuclear cells (PBMCs), taken when the disease was refractory, from a patient treated with antithyroid drugs. The CDR3 DNA reads as TGTGCCAGCAGCTCCCCCCCCTATGGCTACACCTTC. Its protein product is CASSSPPYGYTF.